This TCR beta chain comes out of a study of shared clonotypes between healthy human individuals. Germline CDR1 is LNHDA and CDR2 is SQIVND (reference sequence). Trimming shortened V by 3 bases and J by 7 bases, and 12 bases separated the two germline ends. This CDR3 region has 13 residues. Assay used: immunoSEQ multiplex PCR; TCRdb lists only in-frame clones, some missing. The table has over a million clones, around 97% seen once. The chain is built from TRBV19 and TRBJ1-2, with D hard to call. The sample taken for sequencing was naive CD4+ T cells sorted from blood. Subset specified: CD45RA+ positively selected. This TCR came from a man aged 25 to 45 in good health. The CDR3 here is CASSMSGERGYTF. The CDR3 DNA sequence: TGTGCCAGTAGTATGTCCGGAGAGCGTGGCTACACCTTC.